Listed below are T cell receptor beta chains from one sample, sequenced in a study of regulatory T cells in long-lasting Graves disease. TCRdb fed the multiplex PCR reads into MiXCR, producing one record per CDR3 protein. The sample holds approximately 460,000 distinct CDR3 sequences, about a sixth seen once. This sample was also put to use in a study of T cells in Graves' hyperthyroidism and ophthalmopathy.

The sequences come from peripheral blood mononuclear cells (PBMCs), collected at new diagnosis, from a patient treated with antithyroid drugs. The receptors shown here come from a woman between 25 and 40 years old with Graves disease. CDR3s include the opening cysteine and the closing phenylalanine or tryptophan. The D gene is left open where the match is weak. Size is stated for part of the rows, as once, few or many counts, or as a class when the clone is expanded.

>many|TRBJ2-1|TRBD1|TRBV6-1
TGTGCCAGCAGTGAGGGACAGGGGTTCTACAATGAGCAGTTCTTC
CASSEGQGFYNEQFF
>-|TRBJ2-1|-|TRBV15
TGTGCCACCAGCAGAAACCGGGACGCCGGTGAGCAGTTCTTC
CATSRNRDAGEQFF
>many|TRBJ2-7|-|TRBV6-2/TRBV6-3
TGTGCCAGCAGTCTCCAGGACTACTACGAGCAGTACTTC
CASSLQDYYEQYF
>few|TRBJ2-1|TRBD1|TRBV10-3
TGTGCCATCAAAGGACAGGGCGGCGATGAGCAGTTCTTC
CAIKGQGGDEQFF
>many|TRBJ1-5|-|TRBV2
TGTGCCAGCAGTGAAGCAGGGTATGGAAATCAGCCCCAGCATTTT
CASSEAGYGNQPQHF
>many|TRBJ1-1|-|TRBV14
TGTGCCAGCAGCCGAGCCGGGACACTGAACACTGAAGCTTTCTTT
CASSRAGTLNTEAFF
>many|TRBJ2-7|-|TRBV3-1
TGTGCCAGCAGCCAGAGGGACCGAAGGGAGCAGTACTTC
CASSQRDRREQYF
>many|TRBJ2-5|-|TRBV3-1
TGTGCCAGCAGCCAAGATCTAGAGACCCAGTACTTC
CASSQDLETQYF
>many|TRBJ2-1|-|TRBV18
TGTGCCAGCAGCCCGACCTCTGGGTACAATGAGCAGTTCTTC
CASSPTSGYNEQFF
>many|TRBJ2-7|-|TRBV2
TGTGCCAGCAGTCCGGACTGGACCTCCTACGAGCAGTACTTC
CASSPDWTSYEQYF
>many|TRBJ1-1|TRBD1|TRBV18
TGTGCCAGCTCGGTGGGACAGGGAAGTGAAGCTTTCTTT
CASSVGQGSEAFF
>few|TRBJ2-7|TRBD2|TRBV5-1
TGCGCCAGCAGCTTGGTATGGCTAGCGGGAGGGCCCGGGTACGAGCAGTACTTC
CASSLVWLAGGPGYEQYF
>-|TRBJ1-5|TRBD1|TRBV20-1
TGCAGTGCCGGGCGGCAGGGGGTTGAAAGCAATCAGCCCCAGCATTTT
CSAGRQGVESNQPQHF
>-|TRBJ1-3|-|TRBV12-3/TRBV12-4
TGTGCCAGCAACGCGGCTCACTCTGGAAACACCATATATTTT
CASNAAHSGNTIYF
>many|TRBJ1-1|-|TRBV12-3/TRBV12-4
TGTGCCAGCAGTGTGAACAGGGTCCGAGGGAACACTGAAGCTTTCTTT
CASSVNRVRGNTEAFF
>many|TRBJ1-1|-|TRBV30
TGTGCCTGGAGGGACCGTGAAGCTTTCTTT
CAWRDREAFF
>-|TRBJ1-4|-|TRBV3-1
TGTGCCAGCAGCCAAGATCCCCCGGGGGCACGGACTAATGAAAAACTGTTTTTT
CASSQDPPGARTNEKLFF
>few|TRBJ2-7|-|TRBV5-1
TGCGCCAGCAGCTTAGGCTATTCTCAATCCTACGAGCAGTACTTC
CASSLGYSQSYEQYF
>-|TRBJ2-6|-|TRBV5-1
TGCGCCAGCAGCGGGAACGGGGTCTCTGGGGCCAACGTCCTGACTTTC
CASSGNGVSGANVLTF
>few|TRBJ1-4|-|TRBV10-1
TGCGCCAGCCCGTCCAGGGACCTTGCAACTAATGAAAAACTGTTTTTT
CASPSRDLATNEKLFF
>many|TRBJ1-1|-|TRBV2
TGTGCCAGCAGTGTGGGGACGGGTGAAGCTTTCTTT
CASSVGTGEAFF
>-|TRBJ1-5|TRBD1|TRBV19
TGTGCCAGTAGTACACAGGGGGCAAGCAATCAGCCCCAGCATTTT
CASSTQGASNQPQHF
>few|TRBJ1-3|-|TRBV5-1
TGCGCCAGCAGCCGTAAGGCAGGGGATGGTAACACCATATATTTT
CASSRKAGDGNTIYF
>-|TRBJ1-1|-|TRBV20-1
TGCAGTGCTAGAGATTCAGGGGTTTGGAACACTGAAGCTTTCTTT
CSARDSGVWNTEAFF
>many|TRBJ2-1|TRBD1|TRBV11-2
TGTGCCAGCAGCTCACGGACAGGGGACAATGAGCAGTTCTTC
CASSSRTGDNEQFF
>many|TRBJ1-1|-|TRBV3-1
TGTGCCAGCAGCCAAGCCCAGGGGTTGTCTGAAGCTTTCTTT
CASSQAQGLSEAFF
>-|TRBJ2-1|TRBD1|TRBV5-6
TGTGCCAGCAGCTTATACCGGGACAGGAATTACAATGAGCAGTTCTTC
CASSLYRDRNYNEQFF
>-|TRBJ2-7|-|TRBV27
TGTGCCAGCAGTCGCTTGTCCAGGGTGGGAACCTACGAGCAGTACTTC
CASSRLSRVGTYEQYF
>many|TRBJ2-1|TRBD1|TRBV28
TGTGCCAGCAGTTTACCCCCCGGACAGGGCGATGAGCAGTTCTTC
CASSLPPGQGDEQFF
>-|TRBJ2-1|-|TRBV6-2/TRBV6-3
TGTGCCAGCAGTTACCAACCAGGGCGGTACAATGAGCAGTTCTTC
CASSYQPGRYNEQFF
>many|TRBJ2-3|TRBD2|TRBV7-2
TGTGCCAGCAGCTTGACCGGGAGGTTCACAGATACGCAGTATTTT
CASSLTGRFTDTQYF
>few|TRBJ2-7|-|TRBV18
TGTGCCAGCTCAGACCCGTCCTACGAGCAGTACTTC
CASSDPSYEQYF
>many|TRBJ2-7|TRBD2|TRBV11-2
TGTGCCAGCAGCTTAGCCCCTCTAGCGGCCTACTACGAGCAGTACTTC
CASSLAPLAAYYEQYF